Below are 16 T cell receptor beta chains sequenced from a single sample in a study of cytomegalovirus exposure and HLA in healthy donors (dated by TCRdb to the late 2010s). The library was built by means of the immunoSEQ multiplex PCR assay. Here the immuneACCESS table is served through TCRdb, limited to in-frame sequences with V and J called. Missing clones are a known gap in these copies; in checked studies unresolved V genes cover under half, and the rest lacks a known reason. The sample table contains about 58,000 clones; only one count was recorded for roughly 90% of them. Of the sample, roughly 1% is held by the ten largest clones. Sequenced material: PBMCs. The receptors derive from a man younger than 30 in good health and CMV-seronegative.

V usage is TRBV5-4 and J usage is TRBJ2-7, with TRBD2 identical over 9 bases. CDR1 is SGHNT and CDR2 is YYREEE in the germline V gene (reference sequence). CDR3 size: 15 residues. V shed 4 bases, J shed 4 bases, and the junction held 9 bases outside the gene matches. CDR3 nucleotide sequence: TGTGCCAGCAGCCGAAATAGCGGGAGTATATACGAGCAGTACTTC. Protein product: CASSRNSGSIYEQYF.

The rearrangement joins TRBV28 to TRBJ2-5; 14 positions agree with TRBD2. The CDR3 is made up of 17 amino acids. V trimming: 5 bases; J trimming: 7 bases; junction bases outside the gene matches: 12. Germline CDR1 and CDR2: MDHEN and SYDVKM. The chain's CDR3 is CASSAPPGTSGSWTQYF. The CDR3 DNA sequence: TGTGCCAGCAGTGCCCCCCCCGGGACTAGCGGGAGTTGGACCCAGTACTTC.

The rearrangement links TRBV28 to TRBJ2-7; 10 nucleotides line up with TRBD2. The CDR3 consists of 15 residues. Trimming removed 1 base from V and 3 bases from J; junction bases left unmatched: 3. Germline assignment: CDR1 MDHEN and CDR2 SYDVKM. CDR3 amino acids: CASSLLRTSGYEQYF. The DNA of the CDR3 is TGTGCCAGCAGTTTATTACGGACTAGCGGCTACGAGCAGTACTTC.

V and J are TRBV10-1 and TRBJ1-1, with 7 bases matching TRBD1. This CDR3 has 13 amino acids. Trimming took 8 bases from V and 5 from J; bases not matched to a gene: 8. Looked up from germline, CDR1 is WNHNN and CDR2 is SYGVQD (reference sequence). CDR3 in amino acids: CASYYRGITEAFF. The CDR3 DNA sequence: TGCGCCAGCTACTACAGGGGTATAACTGAAGCTTTCTTT.

This clone occurred once. The chain uses TRBV7-6 and TRBJ2-7; D is possibly TRBD1 (5 bases). The CDR3 has 14 amino acids. CDR1 and CDR2 from the germline V gene are SGHVS and FNYEAQ. The V and J ends lost 1 base and 1 base respectively, with 8 bases between them. The CDR3 loop is CASSLEGYSYEQYF. The CDR3 region has the DNA TGTGCCAGCAGCTTAGAGGGGTATTCCTACGAGCAGTACTTC.

The chain links TRBV30 to TRBJ2-5; tentative D call: TRBD1 (7 bases). Trimming shortened V by 1 base and J by 5 bases, and 11 bases separated the two germline ends. CDR1 is GTSNPN and CDR2 is SVGIG in the germline V gene (reference sequence). The CDR3 has 13 residues. The CDR3 nucleotides are TGTGCCTGGAGTGGGCAGGGGGGTGAGACCCAGTACTTC. This encodes CAWSGQGGETQYF.

The chain has TRBV10-1 and TRBJ2-2, with TRBD2 matching over 15 bases. The CDR3 runs to 19 residues. Germline assignment: CDR1 WNHNN and CDR2 SYGVQD (reference sequence). Trimming cost V 5 bases and J 7 bases; bases outside gene matches: 14. CDR3: CASSPGTSGRRPAGGELFF. In DNA form, the CDR3 reads TGCGCCAGCAGTCCGGGGACTAGCGGGAGGCGCCCCGCCGGCGGGGAGCTGTTTTTT.

This clone was recorded only once. The rearrangement uses TRBV6-6 and TRBJ1-4, with D unresolved. V was trimmed by 2 bases and J by 4 bases, leaving 5 bases between them. The length of the CDR3 is 13 residues. Germline V lookup: CDR1 MNHNY, CDR2 SVGAGI (reference sequence). The CDR3 sequence is CASSYELNEKLFF. CDR3 in DNA: TGTGCCAGCAGTTACGAGCTTAATGAAAAACTGTTTTTT.

This clone was seen more than once but under ten times. J is TRBJ2-7 and V is TRBV4-2; a weak D match, TRBD1 (6 bases). CDR1 and CDR2 from the germline V gene are LGHNA and YNFKEQ. This CDR3 region has 14 residues. The V and J ends lost 2 bases and 7 bases respectively, with 15 bases between them. The CDR3 DNA sequence: TGTGCCAGCAGCCAATTAACAGGGTCTTGGGAGCAGTACTTC. Translating it yields CASSQLTGSWEQYF.

The chain uses TRBV28 and TRBJ2-7; 9 nucleotides line up with TRBD1. Germline trimming cut 4 bases from V and 5 bases from J; bases unmatched to any gene: 6. There are 14 residues in the CDR3. The germline V gene has CDR1 MDHEN and CDR2 SYDVKM. In DNA form, the CDR3 reads TGTGCCAGCAGTTCGGGACAGGGTTTCAACGAGCAGTACTTC. Translated: CASSSGQGFNEQYF.

The table lists this clone with a few counts. This chain links TRBV28 with TRBJ1-5; the D gene is possibly TRBD1 (6 bases). This CDR3 contains 15 residues. Germline values: CDR1 MDHEN, CDR2 SYDVKM. Trimming shortened V by 6 bases and J by 2 bases, and 14 bases separated the two germline ends. The CDR3 loop reads CASRLAGDGNQPQHF. The CDR3 coding sequence is TGTGCCAGCAGGCTGGCAGGGGACGGCAATCAGCCCCAGCATTTT. The variable domain in full, with the rest retrieved from reference TRBV28 and TRBJ1-5, is DVKVTQSSRYLVKRTGEKVFLECVQDMDHENMFWYRQDPGLGLRLIYFSYDVKMKEKGDIPEGYSVSREKKERFSLILESASTNQTSMYLCASRLAGDGNQPQHFGDGTRLSIL.

The table lists this clone with a few counts. The chain joins TRBV5-5 to TRBJ1-2; 7 bases agree with TRBD1. J gave up 5 bases and V 4 bases, and 5 bases lay outside the gene matches. The germline V gene has CDR1 SGHKS and CDR2 YYEKEE (reference sequence). The length of the CDR3 is 13 residues. The CDR3 region has the DNA TGTGCCAGCAGCCCGCAGGGGGGATATGGCTACACCTTC. Translated, it gives CASSPQGGYGYTF.

The rearrangement links TRBV28 to TRBJ2-7, with 7 bases matching TRBD1. Germline values: CDR1 MDHEN, CDR2 SYDVKM. The CDR3 loop spans 12 amino acids. V trimming: 11 bases; J trimming: 8 bases; junction bases outside the gene matches: 12. The CDR3 nucleotides read TGTGCCGCCCGGGACAGTACGATCCAGCAGTACTTC. Amino acid sequence: CAARDSTIQQYF.

The V call is TRBV19, the J call TRBJ1-2; D unclear. Per the germline V gene, CDR1 is LNHDA and CDR2 is SQIVND (reference sequence). The length of the CDR3 is 13 residues. Trimming pared 5 bases from V and 4 bases from J, leaving 11 bases between. CDR3 loop: CASSQPVGYGYTF. CDR3 bases: TGTGCCAGTAGTCAACCGGTTGGCTATGGCTACACCTTC.

This chain uses TRBV27 with TRBJ2-3; 12 bases agree with TRBD2. Germline CDR1 and CDR2: MNHEY and SMNVEV (reference sequence). The CDR3 length is 16 residues. V trimming: 6 bases; J trimming: 4 bases; junction bases outside the gene matches: 8. CDR3 DNA: TGTGCCAGCAGACGAAGACTAGCGGGAGTAGCAGATACGCAGTATTTT. Protein: CASRRRLAGVADTQYF.

The chain uses TRBV6-6 and TRBJ2-1; 7 bases are shared with TRBD2. This CDR3 comprises 15 residues. Germline trimming cut 2 bases from V and 1 base from J; bases unmatched to any gene: 2. CDR1 is MNHNY, CDR2 SVGAGI, per germline (reference sequence). DNA of the CDR3: TGTGCCAGCAGTTACGGGAGGGCGTCCTACAATGAGCAGTTCTTC. It encodes CASSYGRASYNEQFF.